This record looks at one TCR beta chain sequence and its context. Its antigen is as yet unknown. This entry comes from a study of a mutant IDH1 vaccine in newly diagnosed glioma. Study in general: Vaccination was launched 4-6 weeks after radiotherapy alone, or with temozolomide cycles.

Time point in this sample: week 23, last vaccination. Vaccination comprised doses that each held 300 ug of mutant IDH1 20-mer peptide, plus topical imiquimod. Donors had new IDH1-mutant astrocytomas of WHO grade 3 or 4 (ATRX-lost). TCRdb keeps only in-frame clones here, not all; method: immunoSEQ multiplex PCR. The data hold approximately 50,000 clones, with around 86% observed a single time. The clonotype was recovered from a man in his forties with glioma. Sequences were derived from PBMCs, sampled from a glioma patient whose treatment included an IDH1 peptide vaccine.

This CDR3 is CASSFRASGRLETQYF. The CDR3 nucleotides read TGTGCCAGCAGTTTTAGGGCTAGCGGGAGGTTAGAGACCCAGTACTTC. V usage is TRBV27 and J usage is TRBJ2-5; 11 bases agree with TRBD2. Germline CDR1 and CDR2: MNHEY and SMNVEV (reference sequence). This CDR3 contains 16 residues. V lost 3 bases and J lost 4; bases outside the gene matches: 7.